This T cell receptor (beta chain) was obtained from a study of blood T cell repertoires in COVID-19. Participant-reported clinical history was the basis for cohort assignment. In the original workflow: From reference gene primer amplification, estimates of nucleated cell counts were derived. Repertoires were generated with immunoSEQ multiplex PCR, while TCRdb's copy carries only in-frame clones and drops some. The DNA gave D and trimming, while V, J and clone size come from that table. The table includes 170,000 or so clones, about 90% detected once. This TCR came from a woman in her fifties or sixties who had recovered from COVID-19. The material sequenced was PBMCs or T cells enriched from blood (not recorded which).

CDR3 region: CATSRDGITSGPSTDTQYF. The CDR3 bases are TGTGCCACCAGCAGAGATGGGATAACTAGCGGTCCTAGCACAGATACGCAGTATTTT. The V and J genes are TRBV15 and TRBJ2-3; 8 positions agree with TRBD2. This CDR3 has 19 residues. Germline V gene data show CDR1 as LNHNV and CDR2 as YYDKDF (reference sequence). V lost 0 bases, J lost 0 bases, and 11 bases stayed unmatched. Together with reference TRBV15 and TRBJ2-3, the CDR3 gives the full variable domain: DAMVIQNPRYQVTQFGKPVTLSCSQTLNHNVMYWYQQKSSQAPKLLFHYYDKDFNNEADTPDNFQSRRPNTSFCFLDIRSPGLGDTAMYLCATSRDGITSGPSTDTQYFGPGTRLTVL.